This TCR beta chain was recorded in a study of blood T cell repertoires in COVID-19 (dated by TCRdb to the early 2020s). At the level of the whole study: Collaborator samples came from the United States, Italy and Spain and covered acute and convalescent phases of COVID-19. The material from the prospective study consisted of cDNA or gDNA derived from T cells, B-cell-depleted T cells, or PBMCs. Subjects who had been exposed to COVID-19, were actively infected with it, or had recovered from it provided the deeply sampled blood TCRbeta repertoires that made up the dataset. The repertoires were released in a freely available public database intended as a resource for research on the immune response to SARS-CoV-2. The samples were drawn from the first 160 participants of the ongoing ImmuneRACE study and from 950 to 1,500 subjects provided by 6 global collaborators. Nearly every sample came with metadata listing a de-identified subject ID, COVID-19 status, age in years and sex. Where available, HLA class I and class II types were taken from metadata supplied by the sample provider and were not determined by assay-based typing.

General study outcomes and caveats: How much clinical and demographic metadata was included differed by source and by participant, and the metadata was provided uncurated.

Collaborating institutions collected whole blood in K2EDTA tubes following their own protocols. For TCRbeta analysis, collaborators shipped samples as frozen whole blood, isolated PBMCs, or DNA extracted from either of those sample types. The immunoSEQ Assay, a bias-controlled multiplex PCR, was used to amplify TCRbeta CDR3 regions from genomic DNA. Concerning the study's data processing: Nucleated cell counts per sample were estimated from amplification of reference gene primers within the assay. To quantify the absolute abundance of each unique TCRbeta CDR3 rearrangement, sequence reads were collapsed and filtered. For each sample, productive Simpson clonality was calculated as the square root of Simpson's diversity index across productive rearrangements. This is the immuneACCESS table as TCRdb keeps it, with only in-frame sequences that have V and J called. A part of the clones is gone; compared with another copy, unresolved V genes explain less than half, and the rest is unexplained. V, J and clone size are taken as reported in that table, and D and trimming were inferred from the DNA itself. The sample yields some 96,000 clones; roughly 79% were counted once. About 12% of the sample is held by the ten biggest clonotypes.

V is cut back by 4 bases and J by 6 bases, with 5 bases in the junction unmatched. Measured from the cysteine to the phenylalanine, the CDR3 is 13 residues long. Only the CDR3 DNA is retained, 39 bases long and in frame from the first base. The germline V gene gives CDR1 as SGHDN and CDR2 as FVKESK. To note about this clone: Its recognized antigen is unknown. Qualities for individual bases were not recorded, and no much larger clone is one base off.

The specimen was peripheral blood. Recombination linked TRBV14 to TRBJ1-1; a stretch of 7 junction bases matches TRBD1. This TCR came from a woman aged 70-85 years with acute or convalescent COVID-19. The nucleotide sequence reads TGTGCCAGCAGCCGGGTCAGGGGGTCTGAAGCTTTCTTT. This encodes CASSRVRGSEAFF. Reference TRBV14 and TRBJ1-1 genes cover what lies past the CDR3, so the full variable domain is EAGVTQFPSHSVIEKGQTVTLRCDPISGHDNLYWYRRVMGKEIKFLLHFVKESKQDESGMPNNRFLAERTGGTYSTLKVQPAELEDSGVYFCASSRVRGSEAFFGQGTRLTVV.